Only a few counts were recorded for the clone carrying this T cell receptor (beta chain). Its cognate antigen is unknown. The data are from a study of graft-versus-host responses after intestinal transplantation. Measured with immunoSEQ multiplex PCR; TCRdb has only the in-frame clones, and not every one. The data show some 100,000 clones, just over 90% seen once. The germline gives CDR1 MRHNA, CDR2 SNTAGT. The CDR3 loop spans 13 amino acids. V lost 2 bases and J lost 10, with 12 bases in between. Whole-study findings and limits: Patients with graft-donor T cell macrochimerism had high graft-versus-host to host-versus-graft clonal ratios in allografts. The marrow of recipients harbored GvH clones, and ileum or blood showed some of them first.

This rearrangement joins TRBV6-4 to TRBJ2-1; D unresolved. This clonotype originated in a human donor who received an intestinal transplant. Sequenced here: unstimulated CD8+ T cells sorted from spleen or lymph node cells, sampled before intestinal transplant. The CDR3 DNA reads as TGTGCCAGCAGTGACCACAGCCTTTCGGAGCAGTTCTTC. Amino acid sequence: CASSDHSLSEQFF.